A selection of T cell receptor beta chains follows, all from one sample in a study of regulatory T cells in long-lasting Graves disease. From the multiplex PCR reads, TCRdb called clonotypes with MiXCR, one entry per CDR3 protein. The sample contains 350,000 to 550,000 distinct CDR3 sequences, around 17% of which appear only once. These sequences were also reported in another study, on T cells in Graves' hyperthyroidism and ophthalmopathy.

Sample: peripheral blood mononuclear cells (PBMCs), taken at new diagnosis, from a patient treated with antithyroid drugs. All receptors derive from a woman aged 18 to 35 with Graves disease. Both conserved end residues are part of each CDR3. Fields, in order: V gene, D gene, CDR3 protein. A D gene is named only where the DNA matches it firmly.

v_call: TRBV27
d_call: -
cdr3_aa: CASSLGDFYTDTQYF

v_call: TRBV2
d_call: TRBD1
cdr3_aa: CASSENFGTGYDQPQHF

v_call: TRBV28
d_call: -
cdr3_aa: CASSLIRVSGYTF

v_call: TRBV27
d_call: TRBD2
cdr3_aa: CASIKTSGNAGELFF

v_call: TRBV20-1
d_call: -
cdr3_aa: CSAREPTGELFF

v_call: TRBV20-1
d_call: -
cdr3_aa: CSAREPDYNEQFF

v_call: TRBV27
d_call: -
cdr3_aa: CASSLSGGGYYEQYF

v_call: TRBV11-2
d_call: -
cdr3_aa: CASRRTAKDNSPLHF

v_call: TRBV7-2
d_call: TRBD1
cdr3_aa: CASSFRQGANEKLFF

v_call: TRBV6-9
d_call: TRBD1
cdr3_aa: CASSYPTGGLGNEQFF

v_call: TRBV12-3/TRBV12-4
d_call: -
cdr3_aa: CASSLQVLMDEQYF

v_call: TRBV20-1
d_call: -
cdr3_aa: CSAHRVREQYF

v_call: TRBV5-1
d_call: -
cdr3_aa: CASRAVNEQFF

v_call: TRBV28
d_call: TRBD2
cdr3_aa: CASSPQQREGRYEQYF

v_call: TRBV20-1
d_call: TRBD2
cdr3_aa: CSAREGLALYYNEQFF

v_call: TRBV5-1
d_call: -
cdr3_aa: CASSNGDYGYTF

v_call: TRBV4-3
d_call: -
cdr3_aa: CASSQERRANEQFF

v_call: TRBV6-9
d_call: TRBD2
cdr3_aa: CASSYLLAEGTDTQYF

v_call: TRBV7-9
d_call: TRBD2
cdr3_aa: CASSSLELAAIEQYF

v_call: TRBV29-1
d_call: -
cdr3_aa: CSVEGTATNEKLFF

v_call: TRBV11-2
d_call: TRBD2
cdr3_aa: CASSLEAGVTGELFF

v_call: TRBV7-2
d_call: -
cdr3_aa: CASSFGRYNEQFF

v_call: TRBV3-1
d_call: -
cdr3_aa: CASSQDTGVGAFF

v_call: TRBV6-5
d_call: -
cdr3_aa: CASSYRSEPTYEQFF

v_call: TRBV27
d_call: -
cdr3_aa: CASSRQGFFTDTQYF

v_call: TRBV20-1
d_call: TRBD2
cdr3_aa: CSAQSGDSNEQFF

v_call: TRBV7-2
d_call: -
cdr3_aa: CASSFGGQDAFF

v_call: TRBV20-1
d_call: -
cdr3_aa: CSARGDKGFNQPQHF

v_call: TRBV20-1
d_call: -
cdr3_aa: CSAERQANQPQHF

v_call: TRBV11-2
d_call: -
cdr3_aa: CASSLSGRNTIYF

v_call: TRBV28
d_call: TRBD2
cdr3_aa: CASNPGGVGSGELFF

v_call: TRBV11-2
d_call: TRBD2
cdr3_aa: CASSPGLDYNEQFF

v_call: TRBV18
d_call: -
cdr3_aa: CASSPSSYEQFF

v_call: TRBV28
d_call: -
cdr3_aa: CASSSIPRRSGYTF

v_call: TRBV5-1
d_call: TRBD2
cdr3_aa: CASHSSGLFTGELFF

v_call: TRBV7-3
d_call: TRBD2
cdr3_aa: CASSLYTGTSLTDTQYF

v_call: TRBV28
d_call: TRBD2
cdr3_aa: CASSYPPISGSYEQYF

v_call: TRBV30
d_call: -
cdr3_aa: CACDASEKLFF

v_call: TRBV27
d_call: -
cdr3_aa: CASSSPSQETQYF

v_call: TRBV5-1
d_call: TRBD1
cdr3_aa: CASPLGGRGLYEQYF

v_call: TRBV5-1
d_call: TRBD2
cdr3_aa: CASSLGLAGIQETQYF